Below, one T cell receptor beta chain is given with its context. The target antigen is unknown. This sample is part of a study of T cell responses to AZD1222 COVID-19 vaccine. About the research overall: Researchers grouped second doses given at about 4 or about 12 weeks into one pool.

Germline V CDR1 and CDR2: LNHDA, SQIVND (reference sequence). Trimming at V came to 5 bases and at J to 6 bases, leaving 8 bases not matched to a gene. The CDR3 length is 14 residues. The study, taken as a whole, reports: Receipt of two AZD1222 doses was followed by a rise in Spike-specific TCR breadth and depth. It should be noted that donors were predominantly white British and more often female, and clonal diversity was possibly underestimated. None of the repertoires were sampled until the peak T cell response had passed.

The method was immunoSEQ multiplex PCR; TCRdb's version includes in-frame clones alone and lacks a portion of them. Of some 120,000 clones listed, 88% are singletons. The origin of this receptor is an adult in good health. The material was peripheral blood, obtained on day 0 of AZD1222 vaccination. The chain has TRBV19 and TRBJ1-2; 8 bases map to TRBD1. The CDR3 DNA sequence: TGTGCCAGTAGTGTCACAGGGGGAACGAATGGCTACACCTTC. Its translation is CASSVTGGTNGYTF.